The subject of this entry is one T cell receptor (beta chain). In assigning cohorts, the study relied on participant-reported clinical history. Contact with a PCR-confirmed or clinician-diagnosed COVID-19 case occurred within 2 weeks of entry. Using immunoSEQ multiplex PCR, the repertoire was profiled, and TCRdb retains in-frame clones only, with some absent. The data contain 150,000 or so clones, roughly nine tenths of them singletons. This sample is part of a study of blood T cell repertoires in COVID-19. Study-level background: Acute and convalescent COVID-19 samples came from the United States, Italy and Spain.

The CDR3 length is 15 residues. Unmatched junction bases numbered 9, after V lost 4 bases and J lost 4 bases. Looked up from germline, CDR1 is ENHRY and CDR2 is SYGVKD. This clonotype was sampled from a woman between 40 and 55 years old who had been exposed to COVID-19. This sequence joins TRBV10-3 and TRBJ1-2, with 7 bases aligning to TRBD1. The source material was PBMCs or T cells enriched from blood (not recorded which). CDR3 loop: CAISGRQGDGYGYTF. In DNA form, the CDR3 reads TGTGCCATCAGTGGTCGACAGGGAGACGGCTATGGCTACACCTTC.